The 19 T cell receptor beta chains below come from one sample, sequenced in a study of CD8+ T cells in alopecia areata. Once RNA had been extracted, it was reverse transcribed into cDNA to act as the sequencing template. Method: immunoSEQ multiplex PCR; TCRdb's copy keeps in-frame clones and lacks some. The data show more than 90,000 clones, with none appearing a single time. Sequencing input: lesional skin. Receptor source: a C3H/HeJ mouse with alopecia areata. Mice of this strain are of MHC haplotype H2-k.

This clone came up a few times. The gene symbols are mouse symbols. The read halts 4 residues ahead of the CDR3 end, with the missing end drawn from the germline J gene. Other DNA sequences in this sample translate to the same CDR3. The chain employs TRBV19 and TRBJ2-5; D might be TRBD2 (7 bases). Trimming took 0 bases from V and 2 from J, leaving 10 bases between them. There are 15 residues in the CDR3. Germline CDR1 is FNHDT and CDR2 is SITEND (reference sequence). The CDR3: CASSIAGGAQDTQYF. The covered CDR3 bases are TGTGCCAGCAGTATAGCTGGGGGCGCCCAAGAC.

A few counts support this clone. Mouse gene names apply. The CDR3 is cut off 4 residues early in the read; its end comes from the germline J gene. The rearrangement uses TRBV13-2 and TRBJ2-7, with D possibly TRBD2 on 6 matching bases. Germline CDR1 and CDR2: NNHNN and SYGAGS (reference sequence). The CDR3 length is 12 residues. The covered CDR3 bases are TGTGCCAGCGGTCCGGGGGGATAT. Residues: CASGPGGY. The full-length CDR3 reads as CASGPGGYEQYF.

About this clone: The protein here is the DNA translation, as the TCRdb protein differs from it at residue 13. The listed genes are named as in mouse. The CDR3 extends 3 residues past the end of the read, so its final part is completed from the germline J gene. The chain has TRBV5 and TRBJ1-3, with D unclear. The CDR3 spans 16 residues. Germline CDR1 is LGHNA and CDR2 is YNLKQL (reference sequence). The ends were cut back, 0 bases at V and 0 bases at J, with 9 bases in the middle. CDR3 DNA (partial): TGTGCCAGCAGCCAAGATCTGGGGAGTTCTGGAAATACG. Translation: CASSQDLGSSGNT. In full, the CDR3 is CASSQDLGSSGNTLYF.

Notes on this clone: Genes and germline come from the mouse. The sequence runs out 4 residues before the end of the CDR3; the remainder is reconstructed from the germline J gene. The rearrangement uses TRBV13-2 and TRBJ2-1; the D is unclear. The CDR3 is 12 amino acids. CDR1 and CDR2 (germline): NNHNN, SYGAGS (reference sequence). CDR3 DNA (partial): TGTGCCAGCGGTGATAACTTCGCT. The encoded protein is CASGDNFA. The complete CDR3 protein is CASGDNFAEQFF.

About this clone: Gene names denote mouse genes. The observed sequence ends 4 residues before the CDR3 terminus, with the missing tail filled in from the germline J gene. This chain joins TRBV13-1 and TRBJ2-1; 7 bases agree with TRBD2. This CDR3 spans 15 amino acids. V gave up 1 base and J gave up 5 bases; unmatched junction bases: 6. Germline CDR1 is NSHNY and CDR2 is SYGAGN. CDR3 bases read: TGTGCCAGCAGTGATACCTGGGGGATTCATGCT. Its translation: CASSDTWGIHA. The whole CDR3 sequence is CASSDTWGIHAEQFF.

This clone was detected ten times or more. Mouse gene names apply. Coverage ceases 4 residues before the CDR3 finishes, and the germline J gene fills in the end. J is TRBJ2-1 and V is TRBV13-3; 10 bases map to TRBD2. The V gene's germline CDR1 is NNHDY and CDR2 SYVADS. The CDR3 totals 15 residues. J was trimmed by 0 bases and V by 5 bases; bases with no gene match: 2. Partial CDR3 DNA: TGTGCCAGCAGGACTGGGGGGAATAACTATGCT. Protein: CASRTGGNNYA. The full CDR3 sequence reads CASRTGGNNYAEQFF.

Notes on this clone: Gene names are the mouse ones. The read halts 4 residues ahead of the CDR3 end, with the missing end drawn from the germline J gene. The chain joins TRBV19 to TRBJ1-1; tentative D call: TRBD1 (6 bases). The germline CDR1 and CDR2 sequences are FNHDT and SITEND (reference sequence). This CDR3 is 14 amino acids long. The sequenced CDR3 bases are TGTGCCAGCAGTATAGACAGGGAACGCGCA. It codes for CASSIDRERA. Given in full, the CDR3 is CASSIDRERAEVFF.

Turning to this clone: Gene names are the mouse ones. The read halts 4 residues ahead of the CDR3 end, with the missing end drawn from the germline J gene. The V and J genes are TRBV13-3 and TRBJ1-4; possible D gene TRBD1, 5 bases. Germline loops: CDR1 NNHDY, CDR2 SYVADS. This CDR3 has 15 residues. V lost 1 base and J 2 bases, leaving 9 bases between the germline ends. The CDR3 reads CASSDRRQSNERLFF. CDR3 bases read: TGTGCCAGCAGTGATAGGAGACAGTCCAACGAA.

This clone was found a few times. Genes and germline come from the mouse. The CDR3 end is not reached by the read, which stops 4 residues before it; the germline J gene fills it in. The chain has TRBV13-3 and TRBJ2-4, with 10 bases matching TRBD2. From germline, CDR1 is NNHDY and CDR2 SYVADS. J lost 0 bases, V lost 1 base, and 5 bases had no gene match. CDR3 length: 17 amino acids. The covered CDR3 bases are TGTGCCAGCAGTGATCCCGGGACTGGGGCTAGTCAAAAC. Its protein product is CASSDPGTGASQN. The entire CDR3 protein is CASSDPGTGASQNTLYF.

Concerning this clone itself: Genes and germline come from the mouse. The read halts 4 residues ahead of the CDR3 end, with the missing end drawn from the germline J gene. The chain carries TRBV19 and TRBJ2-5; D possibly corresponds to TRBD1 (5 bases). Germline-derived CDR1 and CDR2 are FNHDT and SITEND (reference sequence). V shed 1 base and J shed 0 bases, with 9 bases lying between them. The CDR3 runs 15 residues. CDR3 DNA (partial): TGTGCCAGCAGTATACCCGGACACAACCAAGAC. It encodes CASSIPGHNQD. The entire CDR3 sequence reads CASSIPGHNQDTQYF.

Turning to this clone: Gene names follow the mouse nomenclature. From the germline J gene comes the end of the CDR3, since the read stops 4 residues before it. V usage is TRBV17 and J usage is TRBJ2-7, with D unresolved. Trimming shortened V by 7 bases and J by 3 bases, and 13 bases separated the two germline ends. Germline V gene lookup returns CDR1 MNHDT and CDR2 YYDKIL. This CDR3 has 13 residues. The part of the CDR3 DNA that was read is TGTGCTAGCATTGGTCAAAAAGACTAT. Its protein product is CASIGQKDY. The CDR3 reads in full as CASIGQKDYEQYF.

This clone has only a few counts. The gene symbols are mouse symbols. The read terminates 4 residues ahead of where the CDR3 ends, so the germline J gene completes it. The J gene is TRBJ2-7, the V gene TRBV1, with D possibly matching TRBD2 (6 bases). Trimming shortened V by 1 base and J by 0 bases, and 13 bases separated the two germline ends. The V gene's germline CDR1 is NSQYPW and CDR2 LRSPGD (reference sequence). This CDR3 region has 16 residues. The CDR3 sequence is CTCSAARLDLSYEQYF. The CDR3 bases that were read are TGCACCTGCAGTGCAGCCCGACTGGACCTCTCCTAT.

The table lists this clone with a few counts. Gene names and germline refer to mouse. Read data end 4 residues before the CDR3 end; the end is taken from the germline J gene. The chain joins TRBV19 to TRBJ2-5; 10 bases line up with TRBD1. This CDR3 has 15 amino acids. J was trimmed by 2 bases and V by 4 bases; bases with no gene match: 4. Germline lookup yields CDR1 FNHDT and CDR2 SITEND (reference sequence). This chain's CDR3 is CASSPRDRGQDTQYF. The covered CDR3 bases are TGTGCCAGCAGTCCCCGGGACAGGGGCCAAGAC.

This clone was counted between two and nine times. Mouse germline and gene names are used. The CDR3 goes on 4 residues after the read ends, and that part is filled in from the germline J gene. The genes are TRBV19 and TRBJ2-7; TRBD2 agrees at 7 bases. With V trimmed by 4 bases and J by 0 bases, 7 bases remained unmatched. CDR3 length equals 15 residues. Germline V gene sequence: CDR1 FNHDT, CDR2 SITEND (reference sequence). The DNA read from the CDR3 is TGTGCCAGCAGTCCCCAGGGACTGAGCTCCTAT. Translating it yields CASSPQGLSSY. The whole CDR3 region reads CASSPQGLSSYEQYF.

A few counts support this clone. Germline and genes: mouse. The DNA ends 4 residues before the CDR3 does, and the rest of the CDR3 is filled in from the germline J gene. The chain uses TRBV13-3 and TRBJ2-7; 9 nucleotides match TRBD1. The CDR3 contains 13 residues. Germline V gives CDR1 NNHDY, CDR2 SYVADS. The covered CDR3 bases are TGTGCCAGCAGGAAACAGGGGGCTTAT. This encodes CASRKQGAY. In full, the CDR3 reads CASRKQGAYEQYF.

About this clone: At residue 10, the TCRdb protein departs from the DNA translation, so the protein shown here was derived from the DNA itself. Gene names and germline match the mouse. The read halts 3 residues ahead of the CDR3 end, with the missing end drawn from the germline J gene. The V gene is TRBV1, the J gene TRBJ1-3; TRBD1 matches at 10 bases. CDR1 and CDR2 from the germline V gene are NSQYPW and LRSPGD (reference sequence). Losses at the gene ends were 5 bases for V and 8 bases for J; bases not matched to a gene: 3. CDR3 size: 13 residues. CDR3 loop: CTCSSGTGDTLYF. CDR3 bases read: TGCACCTGCAGTTCCGGGACAGGGGATACG. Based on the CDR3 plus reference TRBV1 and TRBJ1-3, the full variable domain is VTLLEQNPRWRLVPRGQAVNLRCILKNSQYPWMSWYQQDLQKQLQWLFTLRSPGDKEVKSLPGADYLATRVTDTELRLQVANMSQGRTLYCTCSSGTGDTLYFGEGSRLIVV.

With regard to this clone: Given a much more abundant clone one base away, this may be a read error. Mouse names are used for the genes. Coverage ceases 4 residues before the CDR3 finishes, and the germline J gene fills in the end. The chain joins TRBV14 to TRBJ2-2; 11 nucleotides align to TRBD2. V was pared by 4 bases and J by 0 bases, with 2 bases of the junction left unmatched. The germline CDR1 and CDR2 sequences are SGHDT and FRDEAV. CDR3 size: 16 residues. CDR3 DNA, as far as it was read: TGTGCCAGCAGTCCGGGACTGGGGGCAAACACCGGG. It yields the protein CASSPGLGANTG. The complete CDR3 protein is CASSPGLGANTGQLYF. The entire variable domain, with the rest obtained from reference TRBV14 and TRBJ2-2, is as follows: EAGVTQSPRYAVLQEGQAVSFWCDPISGHDTLYWYQQPRDQGPQLLVYFRDEAVIDNSQLPSDRFSAVRPKGTNSTLKIQSAKQGDTATYLCASSPGLGANTGQLYFGEGSKLTVL.

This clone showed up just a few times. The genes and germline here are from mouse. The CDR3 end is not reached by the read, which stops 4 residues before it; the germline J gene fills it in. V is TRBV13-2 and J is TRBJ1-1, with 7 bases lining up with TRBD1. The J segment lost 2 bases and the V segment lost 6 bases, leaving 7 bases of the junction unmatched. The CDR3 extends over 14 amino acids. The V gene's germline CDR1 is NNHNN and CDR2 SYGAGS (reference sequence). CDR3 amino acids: CASAPGGTNTEVFF. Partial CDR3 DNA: TGTGCCAGCGCCCCAGGGGGGACCAACACA.

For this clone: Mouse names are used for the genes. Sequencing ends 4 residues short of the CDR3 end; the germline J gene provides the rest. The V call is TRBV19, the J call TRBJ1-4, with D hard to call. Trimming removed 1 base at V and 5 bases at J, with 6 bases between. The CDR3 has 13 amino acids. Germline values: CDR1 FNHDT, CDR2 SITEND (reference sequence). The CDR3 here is CASSIPVNERLFF. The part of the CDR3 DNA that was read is TGTGCCAGCAGTATACCAGTAAACGAA.